This T cell receptor (beta chain) came from a study of cytomegalovirus exposure and HLA in healthy donors. Primers for the PCR totalled 60 Vbeta and 13 Jbeta. Sequenced by immunoSEQ multiplex PCR; TCRdb stores in-frame clones only, minus some. This table holds approximately 97,000 clones, over 60% found once. Concerning this clone itself: Its antigen is unknown.

General observations from the study: The study found most TCR sequences rare, yet found some public TCRs in many donors. In an earlier analysis, most TCR beta V segments were productive about 90% or about 30% of the time.

The CDR3 sequence is 14 residues long. V lost 0 bases to trimming and J lost 6 bases, with 7 bases between them. Germline lookup yields CDR1 SGDLS and CDR2 YYNGEE. V usage is TRBV9 and J usage is TRBJ1-6; a possible D gene is TRBD1 (5 bases). Sequencing was performed on PBMCs. This clonotype was sampled from a male donor in good health and CMV-seropositive. The CDR3 sequence is CASSVGQLNSPLHF. Written as DNA, the CDR3 is TGTGCCAGCAGCGTAGGACAGCTTAATTCACCCCTCCACTTT.